These 7 T cell receptor beta chains originate from one sample sequenced in a study of T cells in Graves' hyperthyroidism and ophthalmopathy. RNA transcripts served as the template for amplifying TCR beta CDR3 regions. HTBI primers were employed in a first-round RT-PCR of the TCR CDR3. One entry per CDR3 protein, called by TCRdb with MiXCR from the multiplex PCR reads. The data hold some 620,000 distinct CDR3 sequences, with about a sixth observed a single time. Sequenced material: blood. The receptors were sampled from a woman in her 30s with Graves' hyperthyroidism.

This clonotype was seen ten or more times. The genes are TRBV5-1 and TRBJ1-2; TRBD1 is a possible D gene (5 bases). CDR3 length: 15 amino acids. Trimming removed 2 bases at V and 4 bases at J, with 15 bases between. Germline loops: CDR1 SGHRS, CDR2 YFSETQ. The CDR3 loop is CASSLGETQSYGYTF. DNA for the CDR3: TGCGCCAGCAGCTTAGGGGAAACCCAGAGCTATGGCTACACCTTC. The variable domain in full, with the rest retrieved from reference TRBV5-1 and TRBJ1-2, is KAGVTQTPRYLIKTRGQQVTLSCSPISGHRSVSWYQQTPGQGLQFLFEYFSETQRNKGNFPGRFSGRQFSNSRSEMNVSTLELGDSALYLCASSLGETQSYGYTFGSGTRLTVV.

In this sample, this clonotype turned up a few times. A much bigger clone sits one base away, suggesting this may be a read error. The chain couples TRBV5-8 to TRBJ1-1; no clear D. The CDR3 is 13 amino acids. Germline CDR1 reads SGHTS; CDR2 reads YDEGEE. Trimming pared 0 bases from V and 3 bases from J, leaving 6 bases between. The CDR3 region is CASSLGHYTEAFF. The CDR3 DNA reads TGTGCCAGCAGCTTGGGACACTACACTGAAGCTTTCTTT.

This clonotype has ten or more counts. V gene TRBV11-3 combines with J gene TRBJ2-2; 16 nucleotides agree with TRBD2. Germline CDR1 reads SGHNT; CDR2 reads YENEEA. The CDR3 runs to 18 residues. Trimming cost V 4 bases and J 7 bases; bases outside gene matches: 9. In DNA form, the CDR3 reads TGTGCCAGCAGCTCCTCGGGACTAGCGGGAGGGTTCGGCGGGGAGCTGTTTTTT. Translated, it gives CASSSSGLAGGFGGELFF.

Comments on this clonotype: The CDR3 does not close with the conserved phenylalanine or tryptophan, likely indicating a read error. The chain has TRBV20-1 and TRBJ1-1; D gene ambiguous. V shed 0 bases and J shed 0 bases, with 5 bases lying between them. The CDR3 length is 13 residues. From germline, CDR1 is DFQATT and CDR2 SNEGSKA (reference sequence). CDR3 sequence reads: CSARDSLNTEAFL. The CDR3 DNA is TGCAGTGCTAGAGATTCGTTGAACACTGAAGCTTTCCTT.

This clonotype has more than one count but fewer than ten. This sequence joins TRBV5-6 and TRBJ2-1, with 7 nucleotides matching TRBD2. This CDR3 spans 15 amino acids. The germline V gene encodes CDR1 SGHDT and CDR2 YYEEEE. Trimming cost V 0 bases and J 9 bases; bases outside gene matches: 9. CDR3 loop: CASSLVSHWGGEQFF. The CDR3 nucleotides read TGTGCCAGCAGCTTGGTATCCCACTGGGGGGGTGAGCAGTTCTTC. Drawing the rest from reference TRBV5-6 and TRBJ2-1, the complete variable domain is DAGVTQSPTHLIKTRGQQVTLRCSPKSGHDTVSWYQQALGQGPQFIFQYYEEEERQRGNFPDRFSGHQFPNYSSELNVNALLLGDSALYLCASSLVSHWGGEQFFGPGTRLTVL.

The chain combines TRBV7-2 with TRBJ2-3, with D possibly being TRBD1 (6 bases). Germline CDR1 SGHTA, CDR2 FQGNSA. The CDR3 covers 15 residues. Between the trimmed V and J ends, which lost 4 bases and 2 bases, there was a span of 13 bases. CDR3 sequence (DNA): TGTGCCAGCAGCTCATTCGGACAGTCCACAGATACGCAGTATTTT. This sequence encodes CASSSFGQSTDTQYF.

There are many counts of this clonotype. The chain is built from TRBV5-1 and TRBJ2-3, with D perhaps matching TRBD2 (7 bases). Germline loops: CDR1 SGHRS, CDR2 YFSETQ. This CDR3 comprises 14 residues. V shed 6 bases and J shed 2 bases, with 13 bases lying between them. The CDR3: CASKGEGHTDTQYF. The CDR3 DNA follows: TGCGCCAGCAAGGGGGAGGGACACACAGATACGCAGTATTTT.